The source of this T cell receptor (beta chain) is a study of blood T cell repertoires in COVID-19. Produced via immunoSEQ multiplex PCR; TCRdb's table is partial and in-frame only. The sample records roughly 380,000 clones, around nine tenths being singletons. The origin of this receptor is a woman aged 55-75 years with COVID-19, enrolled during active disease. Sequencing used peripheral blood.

In DNA form, the CDR3 reads TGTGCCAGCACCCCAATGTGGACAGGCCCGAGGGATTTCACCTTC. As protein: CASTPMWTGPRDFTF. The chain couples TRBV7-9 to TRBJ1-2, with 7 bases matching TRBD1. CDR1 and CDR2 from the germline V gene are SEHNR and FQNEAQ (reference sequence). The V and J ends lost 7 bases and 13 bases, in that order; junction bases with no gene match: 21. This CDR3 spans 15 amino acids.